This TCR beta chain is drawn from a study of early T cells in non-severe SARS-CoV-2 infection. Study background: Sequencing of unsorted whole blood was done on bulk RNA, leaving chains unpaired. Study outcomes and limitations: Private and CD4 specificities were missed by VDJdb matching, which favored anti-spike CD8 responses.

Unique molecular identifier tags were affixed to discrete cDNA molecules. TCRdb called the 5' RACE reads again in MiXCR, with one record for every CDR3 protein. This table has about 33,000 distinct CDR3 sequences, about 6% appearing once. The germline V gene encodes CDR1 SGHVS and CDR2 FQNEAQ. Germline trimming cut 5 bases from V and 0 bases from J; bases unmatched to any gene: 6. The CDR3 contains 16 residues. This clonotype was recorded many times. Its matching antigen is unknown. The rearrangement links TRBV7-8 to TRBJ2-1, with 8 bases matching TRBD2. The source of this sequence is an adult who was a healthcare worker with PCR-confirmed SARS-CoV-2 infection or an uninfected control (not recorded which). Sequencing used whole blood. The DNA for the CDR3 is TGTGCCAGCAGCCTTAGCGGGGATAGCTCCTACAATGAGCAGTTCTTC. Residues: CASSLSGDSSYNEQFF.